This record looks at one T cell receptor (beta chain) sequence and its context. Its cognate antigen is unknown. Average productive template count per sample was around 40,000. TCRdb keeps only in-frame clones here, not all; method: immunoSEQ multiplex PCR. The table shows about 42,000 clones, with approximately 78% occurring only once. These data originate in a study of STAT3 mutations in large granular lymphocyte leukemia. For the study at large: Roughly half the longitudinally sequenced T-LGLL patients had canonical STAT3 mutations.

Germline V gene sequence: CDR1 SGHRS, CDR2 YFSETQ. The CDR3 is made up of 14 amino acids. The ends were cut back, 2 bases at V and 2 bases at J, with 10 bases in the middle. The study's findings and limits: In several patients, dominant TCR clone burden exceeded STAT3 mutant burden. No sample exists from the first appearance of each clone. In T-cell large granular lymphocyte leukemia, about half of patients showed multiple immunodominant subclonotypes.

The chain joins TRBV5-1 to TRBJ2-5, with D possibly being TRBD2 (6 bases). The source of this sequence is a human donor with T large granular lymphocyte leukemia. Some clones in this sample may be carry-over from other donors' samples. The sample consisted of PBMCs. CDR3 residues: CASSLPRGQETQYF. CDR3 nucleotide sequence: TGCGCCAGCAGCTTACCCCGGGGGCAAGAGACCCAGTACTTC.